The 15 T cell receptor beta chains given below trace back to one sample, sequenced in a study of T cell clonotyping in hematopoietic cell transplantation. Some clones are missing from TCRdb's copy, which holds only in-frame ones; the method was immunoSEQ multiplex PCR. The sample has roughly 5,700 clones; about three quarters are singletons. The sequences come from PBMCs, collected 100 days after allogeneic stem cell transplant. Receptors originate from a male patient between 50 and 60 years old who had an allogeneic stem cell transplant from an unrelated donor, so the T cells may come from the graft donor. Some clones in this sample may be carry-over from other donors' samples.

This chain joins TRBV30 and TRBJ1-1; no firm D call. In germline, CDR1 is GTSNPN, CDR2 SVGIG (reference sequence). V gave up 0 bases and J gave up 3 bases, with 8 bases separating them. This CDR3 is 13 amino acids long. The CDR3 DNA is TGTGCCTGGAGTGTTTTGAGACACACTGAAGCTTTCTTT. This sequence encodes CAWSVLRHTEAFF. Combining the CDR3 with reference TRBV30 and TRBJ1-1 gives the whole variable domain SQTIHQWPATLVQPVGSPLSLECTVEGTSNPNLYWYRQAAGRGLQLLFYSVGIGQISSEVPQNLSASRPQDRQFILSSKKLLLSDSGFYLCAWSVLRHTEAFFGQGTRLTVV.

The rearrangement uses TRBV29-1 and TRBJ1-5; D is perhaps TRBD1 (5 bases). This CDR3 has 16 amino acids. CDR1 SQVTM and CDR2 ANQGSEA come from the germline V gene. Trimming took 6 bases from V and 2 from J, leaving 20 bases between them. This CDR3 is CSVRDEGTRGNQPQHF. CDR3 sequence (DNA): TGCAGCGTGAGGGACGAGGGGACGAGGGGCAATCAGCCCCAGCATTTT.

J is TRBJ1-5 and V is TRBV6-5; TRBD1 might be the D (6 bases). The CDR3 has 14 amino acids. Germline V gives CDR1 MNHEY, CDR2 SVGAGI. V lost 4 bases and J lost 2, with 9 bases in between. The CDR3 sequence is CASSSRGGNQPQHF. The CDR3 DNA reads as TGTGCCAGCAGTTCCAGGGGTGGCAATCAGCCCCAGCATTTT.

The V gene is TRBV29-1, the J gene TRBJ2-5; TRBD1 might be the D (5 bases). V shed 5 bases and J shed 5 bases, with 12 bases lying between them. Germline-derived CDR1 and CDR2 are SQVTM and ANQGSEA. There are 12 residues in the CDR3. Written as DNA, the CDR3 is TGCAGCGTTAGCCAGGGTGGTGAGACCCAGTACTTC. This encodes CSVSQGGETQYF.

The rearrangement uses TRBV7-9 and TRBJ2-1; 11 bases match TRBD2. The V gene end was trimmed by 3 bases and the J gene end by 7 bases; junction bases not matched to a gene: 5. CDR3 size: 15 residues. CDR1 and CDR2 (germline): SEHNR, FQNEAQ (reference sequence). CDR3 coding DNA: TGTGCCAGCAGCTTTCTTAGCGGGAGGGTGAATGAGCAGTTCTTC. Amino acids: CASSFLSGRVNEQFF.

The chain is built from TRBV2 and TRBJ2-2; D is possibly TRBD1 (5 bases). CDR1 SNHLY and CDR2 FYNNEI come from the germline V gene. The CDR3 is 15 residues long. The germline V and J ends were trimmed by 4 bases and 1 base, with 10 bases remaining between them. CDR3 DNA: TGTGCCAGCAGTGCTGACAGCAAGAACACCGGGGAGCTGTTTTTT. This translates into CASSADSKNTGELFF.

The chain links TRBV2 to TRBJ1-6; no clear D gene. CDR1 and CDR2 (germline): SNHLY, FYNNEI. This CDR3 has 14 amino acids. V shed 5 bases and J shed 0 bases, with 5 bases lying between them. The CDR3 loop is CASSYSSYNSPLHF. CDR3 DNA sequence: TGTGCCAGCAGTTACAGCTCCTATAATTCACCCCTCCACTTT.

The chain employs TRBV13 and TRBJ2-1, with a possible D match to TRBD1 (5 bases). Trimming pared 1 base from V and 4 bases from J, leaving 11 bases between. The CDR3 totals 15 residues. Germline assignment: CDR1 PRHDT and CDR2 FYEKMQ (reference sequence). CDR3: CASSLDQGFYNEQFF. CDR3 sequence (DNA): TGTGCCAGCAGCTTAGACCAGGGTTTTTACAATGAGCAGTTCTTC.

The chain combines TRBV30 with TRBJ2-3, with D perhaps TRBD1 or TRBD2 (7 bases each). Trimming removed 8 bases from V and 2 bases from J, with 14 bases in between. The CDR3 has 13 residues. Germline lookup yields CDR1 GTSNPN and CDR2 SVGIG (reference sequence). In DNA, the CDR3 is TGTGCCGTCAGCGGGACAGACACAGATACGCAGTATTTT. Amino acids: CAVSGTDTDTQYF. Combining the CDR3 with reference TRBV30 and TRBJ2-3 gives the whole variable domain SQTIHQWPATLVQPVGSPLSLECTVEGTSNPNLYWYRQAAGRGLQLLFYSVGIGQISSEVPQNLSASRPQDRQFILSSKKLLLSDSGFYLCAVSGTDTDTQYFGPGTRLTVL.

The chain recombines TRBV18 with TRBJ1-2, with a possible D match to TRBD1 (5 bases). The CDR3 runs 12 residues. V lost 2 bases, J lost 8 bases, and 9 bases lay in between. Germline loops: CDR1 KGHSH, CDR2 LQKENI. This CDR3 is CASSPGGEGYTF. The CDR3 DNA reads as TGTGCCAGCTCACCAGGAGGGGAAGGCTACACCTTC.

The sample holds a few counts of this clone. The chain has TRBV7-2 and TRBJ2-7, with 10 bases identical to TRBD2. The germline V gene encodes CDR1 SGHTA and CDR2 FQGNSA. The CDR3 has 13 amino acids. The ends lost 6 bases at V and 5 bases at J; junction bases unmatched: 4. CDR3 in DNA: TGTGCCAGCAGGGCTAGCGGGAGCGACGAGCAGTACTTC. This translates into CASRASGSDEQYF.

This chain connects TRBV6-5 to TRBJ2-5; 7 nucleotides align to TRBD1. Germline CDR1 is MNHEY and CDR2 is SVGAGI. V lost 6 bases and J lost 1; bases outside the gene matches: 8. CDR3 length: 15 residues. In DNA form, the CDR3 reads TGTGCCAGCAGGTATAAGGGACAGCTCCAAGAGACCCAGTACTTC. Protein: CASRYKGQLQETQYF.

The V gene is TRBV13, the J gene TRBJ1-2, with 7 bases matching TRBD1. From germline, CDR1 is PRHDT and CDR2 FYEKMQ (reference sequence). The CDR3 runs to 14 residues. The trim removed 5 bases at V and 8 bases at J, leaving 11 bases unmatched. The chain's CDR3 is CASSVQGGVQGYTF. The CDR3 DNA sequence: TGTGCCAGCAGCGTCCAGGGGGGAGTACAAGGCTACACCTTC. The variable domain in full, with the rest retrieved from reference TRBV13 and TRBJ1-2, is AAGVIQSPRHLIKEKRETATLKCYPIPRHDTVYWYQQGPGQDPQFLISFYEKMQSDKGSIPDRFSAQQFSDYHSELNMSSLELGDSALYFCASSVQGGVQGYTFGSGTRLTVV.

The chain carries TRBV4-1 and TRBJ2-7; D is possibly TRBD1 (6 bases). V lost 4 bases and J lost 0, with 19 bases in between. Per germline, CDR1 MGHRA and CDR2 YSYEKL. The CDR3 contains 17 residues. The CDR3 DNA reads TGCGCCAGCAGCCCGCCTCCTGGACAGCCCTCCTCCTACGAGCAGTACTTC. Translating it yields CASSPPPGQPSSYEQYF.

The V call is TRBV18, the J call TRBJ1-2, with a tentative D call TRBD1 (5 bases). The germline V gene has CDR1 KGHSH and CDR2 LQKENI. The CDR3 loop spans 13 amino acids. Trimming cost V 4 bases and J 7 bases, with 13 bases left between them. This chain's CDR3 is CASSQSSRAGYTF. Here the CDR3 DNA reads TGTGCCAGCTCACAGTCGTCCAGGGCTGGCTACACCTTC.